This paragraph reports one T cell receptor (beta chain). Its antigen remains unknown. This entry belongs to a study of graft-versus-host responses after intestinal transplantation. Overall study findings and caveats: Where graft-donor T cell macrochimerism was present, patients had high graft-versus-host to host-versus-graft clonal ratios in allografts. GvH clones turned up in recipient marrow; some had shown up first in ileum or blood.

V gave up 8 bases and J gave up 9 bases, with 10 bases separating them. This CDR3 contains 10 residues. Germline loops: CDR1 SGHAT, CDR2 FQDESV (reference sequence). The data were produced by immunoSEQ multiplex PCR, yet TCRdb's version contains in-frame clones alone and is incomplete. The table lists just under 50,000 clones, 84% of them singletons, with 0.46% in the top ten. The clonotype comes from a human donor who was the organ donor for an intestinal transplant. This chain connects TRBV11-1 to TRBJ2-5; maybe TRBD2 (5 bases). The sample consisted of unstimulated CD4+ T cells sorted from spleen or lymph node cells, taken before transplant. The CDR3 region is CASAPRAQYF. The CDR3 DNA sequence: TGTGCCAGCGCTCCGAGGGCCCAGTACTTC. The full variable domain, with the rest looked up from reference TRBV11-1 and TRBJ2-5, is EAEVAQSPRYKITEKSQAVAFWCDPISGHATLYWYRQILGQGPELLVQFQDESVVDDSQLPKDRFSAERLKGVDSTLKIQPAELGDSAMYLCASAPRAQYFGPGTRLLVL.